Below are 21 T cell receptor beta chains sequenced from a single sample in a study of CD8 T cells in ankylosing spondylitis. TCRdb redid the calling of the 5' RACE reads with MiXCR, one entry per CDR3 protein. The repertoire holds around 220,000 distinct CDR3 sequences, with 8% to 11% as singletons. Input material: blood, either unsorted or a sorted T cell fraction (not recorded which). The receptors come from a male donor with ankylosing spondylitis or in good health (not recorded which).

This clonotype was observed many times. The chain uses TRBV7-2 and TRBJ2-2; 7 nucleotides align to TRBD2. The germline gives CDR1 SGHTA, CDR2 FQGNSA. V trimming: 4 bases; J trimming: 2 bases; junction bases outside the gene matches: 4. The CDR3 has 15 residues. CDR3 amino acids: CASSSAGVNTGELFF. DNA for the CDR3: TGTGCCAGCAGCTCGGCGGGGGTTAACACCGGGGAGCTGTTTTTT.

V is TRBV3-1 and J is TRBJ2-5, with D perhaps given as TRBD1 or TRBD2 (7 bases each). This CDR3 contains 15 residues. The germline gives CDR1 LGHDT, CDR2 YNNKEL (reference sequence). Deletions cut 3 bases from V and 5 bases from J, with 16 bases between. CDR3 in amino acids: CASSHLRGGTETQYF. CDR3 sequence (DNA): TGTGCCAGCAGCCACCTCAGGGGGGGCACGGAGACCCAGTACTTC.

The chain joins TRBV24-1 to TRBJ1-5; D uncertain. The CDR3 contains 14 residues. Germline V gene sequence: CDR1 KGHDR, CDR2 SFDVKD. Trimming took 1 base from V and 6 from J, leaving 9 bases between them. In nucleotides, the CDR3 is TGTGCCACCAGTGATTTTTGGACCACTCAGCCCCAGCATTTT. It translates to CATSDFWTTQPQHF.

This clonotype was seen at least ten times. DNA of the CDR3: TGTGCCAGCAGTCCGACTACCTATGGCTACACCTTC. Translating it yields CASSPTTYGYTF. The J gene is TRBJ1-2, the V gene TRBV12-3 or TRBV12-4; D is undetermined. The CDR3 contains 12 residues. Trimming took 5 bases from V and 4 from J, leaving 8 bases between them.

This clonotype was found many times. The chain recombines TRBV3-1 with TRBJ1-5; D is uncertain. V gave up 1 base and J gave up 6 bases, with 4 bases separating them. The CDR3 runs to 12 residues. CDR1 is LGHDT and CDR2 is YNNKEL in the germline V gene (reference sequence). This CDR3 is CASSQAGQPQHF. The CDR3 DNA reads TGTGCCAGCAGCCAAGCAGGTCAGCCCCAGCATTTT.

This clonotype has at least ten counts. The CDR3 region is CASSSSPGGGAFGYTF. The CDR3 DNA sequence: TGTGCCAGCAGTTCAAGCCCTGGAGGGGGAGCTTTCGGCTACACCTTC. The chain links TRBV12-3 or TRBV12-4 to TRBJ1-2, with D perhaps matching TRBD1 (6 bases). V lost 4 bases to trimming and J lost 8 bases, with 23 bases between them. This CDR3 region has 16 residues.

This clonotype was detected a few times. This chain connects TRBV14 to TRBJ1-3, with D perhaps matching TRBD1 (5 bases). This CDR3 has 15 residues. The V and J ends lost 1 base and 0 bases respectively, with 7 bases between them. Per the germline V gene, CDR1 is SGHDN and CDR2 is FVKESK. CDR3 in DNA: TGTGCCAGCAGCCAAGCAGGGAGCTCTGGAAACACCATATATTTT. Translation gives CASSQAGSSGNTIYF.

This clonotype was detected many times. Sequence at one end of the junction differs from germline and may be a read error. V is TRBV5-1 and J is TRBJ1-1; the D is unclear. Per germline, CDR1 SGHRS and CDR2 YFSETQ. The CDR3 is 13 amino acids. The DNA for the CDR3 is TGTGCCAGCAGCCCCGGAGGAAACACTGAAGCTTTCTTT. This encodes CASSPGGNTEAFF.

This clonotype came up many times. The chain links TRBV11-2 to TRBJ2-3; D is ambiguous. Germline-derived CDR1 and CDR2 are SGHAT and FQNNGV. The CDR3 is 16 residues long. Trimming stripped 1 base from V and 1 base from J, with 12 bases between. Here the CDR3 reads CASSLGRLGGTDTQYF. CDR3 sequence (DNA): TGTGCCAGCAGCTTAGGCCGGTTGGGCGGCACAGATACGCAGTATTTT.

This clonotype was picked up many times. This chain joins TRBV7-2 and TRBJ1-6; D may be TRBD1 (6 bases). Trimming shortened V by 6 bases and J by 5 bases, and 17 bases separated the two germline ends. The CDR3 is 16 residues long. Germline V gene data show CDR1 as SGHTA and CDR2 as FQGNSA. CDR3 nucleotides: TGTGCCAGCAGAAAAAGAGGGGGGGCAAATAATTCACCCCTCCACTTT. This translates into CASRKRGGANNSPLHF.

This clonotype was observed many times. This chain joins TRBV12-3 or TRBV12-4 and TRBJ2-1, with 7 bases aligning to TRBD1. The CDR3 has 15 amino acids. Losses at the gene ends were 8 bases for V and 0 bases for J; bases not matched to a gene: 7. Here the CDR3 reads CASAAGTVSYNEQFF. The CDR3 DNA is TGTGCCAGCGCCGCCGGGACAGTCTCCTACAATGAGCAGTTCTTC.

This clonotype was seen many times. V is TRBV27 and J is TRBJ2-2; TRBD2 aligns across 8 bases. This CDR3 has 16 amino acids. V dropped 7 bases and J dropped 4; count of bases not matched to a gene: 11. CDR1 is MNHEY and CDR2 is SMNVEV in the germline V gene (reference sequence). CDR3 loop: CASTWGAGAPTGELFF. DNA of the CDR3: TGTGCCAGCACCTGGGGAGCGGGGGCTCCCACCGGGGAGCTGTTTTTT.

This clonotype was counted at least ten times. This chain uses TRBV12-3 or TRBV12-4 with TRBJ1-4; TRBD1 aligns across 7 bases. The CDR3 totals 17 residues. With 5 bases clipped from V and 6 bases from J, the junction kept 15 bases outside the gene matches. As DNA, the CDR3 is TGTGCCAGCAGTCCGAATACCTACCGGGACAGAGATGAAAAACTGTTTTTT. It specifies CASSPNTYRDRDEKLFF.

This clonotype was detected a few times. CDR3 sequence reads: CSAVQGAGSDTQYF. CDR3 nucleotide sequence: TGCAGTGCGGTGCAGGGGGCAGGCTCAGATACGCAGTATTTT. The chain couples TRBV20-1 to TRBJ2-3; 8 bases map to TRBD1. The CDR3 is 14 residues long. From germline, CDR1 is DFQATT and CDR2 SNEGSKA (reference sequence). After removal of 6 bases from V and 4 bases from J, the junction contained 9 bases not matched to a gene.

The sample holds a few counts of this clonotype. The genes are TRBV20-1 and TRBJ2-3, with 7 bases lining up with TRBD1. The V and J ends lost 4 bases and 0 bases, in that order; junction bases with no gene match: 7. The CDR3 has 15 residues. Looked up from germline, CDR1 is DFQATT and CDR2 is SNEGSKA (reference sequence). The CDR3 nucleotides read TGCAGTGCTATTTCGGGACAGCCGAGCACAGATACGCAGTATTTT. Translating gives CSAISGQPSTDTQYF.

This clonotype was observed at least ten times. The rearrangement joins TRBV19 to TRBJ1-1, with TRBD1 matching over 7 bases. The CDR3 loop spans 17 amino acids. Germline values: CDR1 LNHDA, CDR2 SQIVND (reference sequence). Losses at the gene ends were 2 bases for V and 1 base for J; bases not matched to a gene: 10. In DNA form, the CDR3 reads TGTGCCAGTAGTATATTAGGCCTGGGACAGCCGAACACTGAAGCTTTCTTT. This codes for CASSILGLGQPNTEAFF.

This clonotype was detected ten times or more. This chain connects TRBV7-9 to TRBJ1-1, with TRBD1 as a possible D gene (6 bases). The CDR3 consists of 14 residues. CDR1 and CDR2 from the germline V gene are SEHNR and FQNEAQ (reference sequence). Trimming stripped 5 bases from V and 1 base from J, with 11 bases between. This CDR3 is CASSPRQANTEAFF. The CDR3 coding sequence is TGTGCCAGCAGCCCACGACAGGCGAACACTGAAGCTTTCTTT.

This clonotype was recorded many times. This rearrangement joins TRBV7-9 to TRBJ1-2; D is ambiguous. Germline assignment: CDR1 SEHNR and CDR2 FQNEAQ (reference sequence). Trimming cost V 1 base and J 0 bases, with 12 bases left between them. The CDR3 runs 16 residues. The CDR3 region has the DNA TGTGCCAGCAGCTTAGGGACCGCCCTTTCTAACTATGGCTACACCTTC. The encoded protein is CASSLGTALSNYGYTF. Using reference TRBV7-9 and TRBJ1-2 for the parts outside the CDR3, the full variable domain is DTGVSQNPRHKITKRGQNVTFRCDPISEHNRLYWYRQTLGQGPEFLTYFQNEAQLEKSRLLSDRFSAERPKGSFSTLEIQRTEQGDSAMYLCASSLGTALSNYGYTFGSGTRLTVV.

The CDR3 bases are TGTGCCAGCAGCGCCGGGGGGGGCGCCAACAATGAGCAGTTCTTC. Translation: CASSAGGGANNEQFF. The V call is TRBV7-9, the J call TRBJ2-1; 8 nucleotides match TRBD2. The V and J ends lost 5 bases and 5 bases, in that order; junction bases with no gene match: 8. CDR1 and CDR2 (germline): SEHNR, FQNEAQ (reference sequence). The CDR3 extends over 15 amino acids.

This clonotype was seen a few times. This chain uses TRBV10-3 with TRBJ1-2; tentatively, D is TRBD1 (5 bases). Germline V gene lookup returns CDR1 ENHRY and CDR2 SYGVKD. This CDR3 has 16 residues. Trimming pared 5 bases from V and 3 bases from J, leaving 19 bases between. The CDR3 sequence is CAISNTPGGTDYGYTF. In DNA, the CDR3 is TGTGCCATCAGTAATACTCCAGGAGGGACGGACTATGGCTACACCTTC.

This clonotype was counted ten times or more. The J gene is TRBJ2-5, the V gene TRBV20-1, with D possibly TRBD1 on 7 matching bases. V lost 7 bases and J 5 bases, leaving 17 bases between the germline ends. CDR3 length: 13 residues. Germline CDR1 is DFQATT and CDR2 is SNEGSKA (reference sequence). The CDR3 protein is CSGFTGAGETQYF. Here the CDR3 DNA reads TGCAGTGGATTTACAGGGGCGGGGGAGACCCAGTACTTC.